This TCR beta chain was profiled in a study of blood T cell repertoires in COVID-19. In its sample, this clone was seen once. Assay used: immunoSEQ multiplex PCR; TCRdb lists only in-frame clones, some missing. The sample gives about 210,000 clones, approximately 78% of which show up once; roughly 8.7% is in the top ten. Per germline, CDR1 SGHRS and CDR2 YFSETQ. This CDR3 spans 14 amino acids. The germline V and J ends were trimmed by 4 bases and 4 bases, with 15 bases remaining between them. The TCR was taken from a middle-aged man who had recovered from COVID-19. The chain links TRBV5-1 to TRBJ2-7, with a weak D call TRBD1 (6 bases). The sequencing input was PBMCs or T cells enriched from blood (not recorded which). CDR3 nucleotides: TGCGCCAGCAGCCTACAGGGCACGGGATACGAGCAGTACTTC. Amino acid sequence: CASSLQGTGYEQYF.